Sequencing of this T cell receptor beta chain was carried out in a study of control samples from healthy donors and cancer patients. Germline assignment: CDR1 KGHSH and CDR2 LQKENI. V lost 1 base, J lost 2 bases, and 5 bases stayed unmatched. CDR3 length: 17 residues. Assay: immunoSEQ multiplex PCR; the TCRdb copy retains only in-frame clones and omits some. The sample lists around 30,000 clones, under 95% occurring once. A single count supports this clone. The chain employs TRBV18 and TRBJ2-1, with 10 bases identical to TRBD2. The sequence derives from a man aged 35 to 55 with colorectal cancer. The source material was PBMCs. CDR3 nucleotide sequence: TGTGCCAGCTCACCACGAGCGGGGGGGCCGACCTACAATGAGCAGTTCTTC. This translates into CASSPRAGGPTYNEQFF.